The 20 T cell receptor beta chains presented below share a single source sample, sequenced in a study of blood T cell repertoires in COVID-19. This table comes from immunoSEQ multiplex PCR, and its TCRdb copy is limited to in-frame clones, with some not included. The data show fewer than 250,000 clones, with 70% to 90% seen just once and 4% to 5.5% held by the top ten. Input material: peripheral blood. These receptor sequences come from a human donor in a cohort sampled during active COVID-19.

As DNA, the CDR3 is TGTGCCAGCAGTTACGGGGTAGGGGGCACAGATACGCAGTATTTT. As protein: CASSYGVGGTDTQYF. V is TRBV6-5 and J is TRBJ2-3; perhaps TRBD1 as D (5 bases). This CDR3 comprises 15 residues. CDR1 is MNHEY and CDR2 is SVGAGI in the germline V gene. The germline V and J ends were trimmed by 2 bases and 1 base, with 10 bases remaining between them.

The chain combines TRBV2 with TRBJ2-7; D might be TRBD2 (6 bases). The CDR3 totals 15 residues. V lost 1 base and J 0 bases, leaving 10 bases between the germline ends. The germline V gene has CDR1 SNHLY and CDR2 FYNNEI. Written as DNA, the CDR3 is TGTGCCAGCAGTGAAGTGGGGGAGGTCTCCTACGAGCAGTACTTC. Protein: CASSEVGEVSYEQYF.

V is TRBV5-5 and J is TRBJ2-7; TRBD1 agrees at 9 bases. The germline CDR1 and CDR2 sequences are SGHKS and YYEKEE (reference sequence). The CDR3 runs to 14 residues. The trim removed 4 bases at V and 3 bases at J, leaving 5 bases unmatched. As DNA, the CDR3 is TGTGCCAGCAGCCAGGGACAGGGTCTCTACGAGCAGTACTTC. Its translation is CASSQGQGLYEQYF.

The CDR3 nucleotides are TGTGCCAGCAGCTTGCAGGGAGGCGAGACCCAGTACTTC. The encoded protein is CASSLQGGETQYF. The J gene is TRBJ2-5, the V gene TRBV5-6; tentative D call: TRBD2 (6 bases). V dropped 1 base and J dropped 5 bases, with 9 bases sitting between them. The CDR3 has 13 amino acids. CDR1 is SGHDT and CDR2 is YYEEEE in the germline V gene.

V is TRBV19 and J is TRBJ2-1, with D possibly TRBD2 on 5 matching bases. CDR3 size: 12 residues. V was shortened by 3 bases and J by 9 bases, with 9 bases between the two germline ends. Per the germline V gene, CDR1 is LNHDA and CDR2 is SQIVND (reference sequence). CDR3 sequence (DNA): TGTGCCAGTAGTATTGACCGGGGTGAGCAGTTCTTC. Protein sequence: CASSIDRGEQFF. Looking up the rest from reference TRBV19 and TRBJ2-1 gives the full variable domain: DGGITQSPKYLFRKEGQNVTLSCEQNLNHDAMYWYRQDPGQGLRLIYYSQIVNDFQKGDIAEGYSVSREKKESFPLTVTSAQKNPTAFYLCASSIDRGEQFFGPGTRLTVL.

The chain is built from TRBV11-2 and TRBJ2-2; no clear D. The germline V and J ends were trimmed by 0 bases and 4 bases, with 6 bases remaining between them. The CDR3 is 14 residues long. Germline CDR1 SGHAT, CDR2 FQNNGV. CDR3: CASSLDSTTGELFF. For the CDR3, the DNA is TGTGCCAGCAGCTTAGATTCTACCACCGGGGAGCTGTTTTTT.

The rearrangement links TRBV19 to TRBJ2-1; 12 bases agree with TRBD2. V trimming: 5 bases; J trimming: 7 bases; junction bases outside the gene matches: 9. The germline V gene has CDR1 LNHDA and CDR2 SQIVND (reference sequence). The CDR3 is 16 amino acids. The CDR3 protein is CASSVKTSGGLNEQFF. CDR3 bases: TGTGCCAGTAGTGTTAAGACTAGCGGGGGACTTAATGAGCAGTTCTTC.

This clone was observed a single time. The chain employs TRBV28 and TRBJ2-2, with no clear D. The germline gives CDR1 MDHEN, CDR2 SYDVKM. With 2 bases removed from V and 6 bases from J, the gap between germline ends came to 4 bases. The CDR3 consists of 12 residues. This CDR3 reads CASSLTAGELFF. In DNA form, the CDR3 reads TGTGCCAGCAGTTTAACGGCCGGGGAGCTGTTTTTT.

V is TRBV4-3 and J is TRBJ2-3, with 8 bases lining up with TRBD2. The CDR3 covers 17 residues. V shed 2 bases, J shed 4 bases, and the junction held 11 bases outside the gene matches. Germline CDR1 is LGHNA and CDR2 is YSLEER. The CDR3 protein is CASSQRPGLEVADTQYF. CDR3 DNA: TGCGCCAGCAGCCAAAGACCGGGACTAGAAGTGGCAGATACGCAGTATTTT.

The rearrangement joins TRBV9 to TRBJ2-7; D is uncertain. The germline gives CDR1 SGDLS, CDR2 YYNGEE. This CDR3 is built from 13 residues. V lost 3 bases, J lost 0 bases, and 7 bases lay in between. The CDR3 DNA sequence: TGTGCCAGCAGCGCCCATAGCTCCTACGAGCAGTACTTC. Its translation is CASSAHSSYEQYF.

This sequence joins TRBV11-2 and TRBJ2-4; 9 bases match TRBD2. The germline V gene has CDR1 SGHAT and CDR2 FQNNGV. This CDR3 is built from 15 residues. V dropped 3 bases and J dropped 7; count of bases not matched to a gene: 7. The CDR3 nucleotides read TGTGCCAGCAGCTTCTTAGCGGGAGTGTCCAACATTCAGTACTTC. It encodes CASSFLAGVSNIQYF.

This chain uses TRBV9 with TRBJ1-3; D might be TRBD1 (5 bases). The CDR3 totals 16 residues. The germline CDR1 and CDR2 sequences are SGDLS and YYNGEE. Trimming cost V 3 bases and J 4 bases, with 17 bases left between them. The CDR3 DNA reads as TGTGCCAGCAGCGCCCCCGACAGCCTGTCGGGAAACACCATATATTTT. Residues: CASSAPDSLSGNTIYF.

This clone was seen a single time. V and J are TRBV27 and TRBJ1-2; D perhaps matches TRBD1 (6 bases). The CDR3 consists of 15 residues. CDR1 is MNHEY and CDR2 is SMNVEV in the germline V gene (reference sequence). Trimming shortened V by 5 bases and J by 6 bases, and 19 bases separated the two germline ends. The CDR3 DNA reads TGTGCCAGCAGTGCCTACAGGGTGGCGATGGATGGCTACACCTTC. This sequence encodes CASSAYRVAMDGYTF.

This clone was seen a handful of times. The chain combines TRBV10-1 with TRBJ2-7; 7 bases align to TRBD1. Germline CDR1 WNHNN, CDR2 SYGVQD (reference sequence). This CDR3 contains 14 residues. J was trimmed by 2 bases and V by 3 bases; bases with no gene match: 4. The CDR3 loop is CASSEGQAPYEQYF. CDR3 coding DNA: TGCGCCAGCAGTGAAGGACAGGCTCCCTACGAGCAGTACTTC.

For the CDR3, the DNA is TGTGCCAGCAGCCTAGGTAGCGGGGGTTACTCCTACGAGCAGTACTTC. Its protein product is CASSLGSGGYSYEQYF. The J gene is TRBJ2-7, the V gene TRBV9; 9 bases agree with TRBD2. The CDR3 is 16 residues long. Germline V gene lookup returns CDR1 SGDLS and CDR2 YYNGEE. Trimming at V came to 4 bases and at J to 0 bases, leaving 8 bases not matched to a gene.

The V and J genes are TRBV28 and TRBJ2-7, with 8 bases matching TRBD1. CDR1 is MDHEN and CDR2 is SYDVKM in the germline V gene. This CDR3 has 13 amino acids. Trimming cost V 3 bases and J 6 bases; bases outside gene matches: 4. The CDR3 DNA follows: TGTGCCAGCAGTTTGCCAGGGGGCTTCGAGCAGTACTTC. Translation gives CASSLPGGFEQYF.

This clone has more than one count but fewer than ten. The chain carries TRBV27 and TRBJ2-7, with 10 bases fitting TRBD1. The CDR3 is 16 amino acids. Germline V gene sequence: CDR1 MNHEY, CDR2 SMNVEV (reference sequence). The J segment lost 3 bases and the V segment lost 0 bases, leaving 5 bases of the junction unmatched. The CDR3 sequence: CASSLSSGTGVYEQYF. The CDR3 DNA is TGTGCCAGCAGTTTATCTTCTGGGACAGGGGTCTACGAGCAGTACTTC.

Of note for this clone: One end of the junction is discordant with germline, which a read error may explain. The CDR3 here is CASSLDPRGPSGTEYF. The CDR3 DNA reads TGTGCCAGCAGCTTAGATCCACGTGGACCTAGCGGGACCGAGTACTTC. The rearrangement joins TRBV11-2 to TRBJ2-5, with 9 positions matching TRBD2. The CDR3 sequence is 16 residues long. Looked up from germline, CDR1 is SGHAT and CDR2 is FQNNGV.

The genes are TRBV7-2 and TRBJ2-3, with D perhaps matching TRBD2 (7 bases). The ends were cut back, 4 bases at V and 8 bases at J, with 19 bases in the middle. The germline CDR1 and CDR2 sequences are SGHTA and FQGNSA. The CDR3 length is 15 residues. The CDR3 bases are TGTGCCAGCAGCTCCTCAGGCGGGGGCCACCTTACGCAGTATTTT. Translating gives CASSSSGGGHLTQYF.

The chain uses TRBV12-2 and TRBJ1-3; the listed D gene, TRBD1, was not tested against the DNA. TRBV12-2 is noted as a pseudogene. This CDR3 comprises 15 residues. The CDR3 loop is CARTGDRNSGNTIYF. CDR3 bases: TGTGCAAGGACAGGAGACAGGAACTCTGGAAACACCATATATTTT.